Presented here are 12 T cell receptor beta chains from one specimen sequenced in a study of T cells in Graves' hyperthyroidism and ophthalmopathy (dated by TCRdb to about 2019). The protocol used for the library was multiplex PCR. The sequencer listed for this sample is Illumina HiSeq 2000. Amplification of TCR beta CDR3 regions was carried out from RNA transcripts. The first round of RT-PCR for the TCR CDR3 was performed with the HTBI primer set and the Qiagen OneStep RT-PCR kit. TCRdb applied fastp at Q25 and MiXCR to the public reads, then kept only in-frame beta chains. Rows matching on CDR3 protein sequence are summarized as one entry with the most common DNA and genes. The sample records under 750,000 distinct CDR3 sequences, about 19% of which are singletons. The ten largest clonotypes hold approximately 15% of the sample. Sequenced material: blood. These receptors came from a woman in her forties or fifties with Graves' hyperthyroidism that later progressed to Graves' ophthalmopathy.

This chain uses TRBV6-2 or TRBV6-3 with TRBJ1-6; D is unresolved. The length of the CDR3 is 17 residues. Per the germline V gene, CDR1 is MNHEY and CDR2 is SVGEGT. V was clipped by 2 bases and J by 0 bases, with 11 bases between them. The CDR3 region is CASSYIEVFSYNSPLHF. CDR3 DNA sequence: TGTGCCAGCAGTTACATCGAGGTCTTCTCCTATAATTCACCCCTCCACTTT.

This clonotype was observed a few times. The rearrangement links TRBV10-2 to TRBJ2-5; 10 bases fit TRBD2. The CDR3 length is 17 residues. With 3 bases clipped from V and 2 bases from J, the junction kept 9 bases outside the gene matches. Germline assignment: CDR1 WSHSY and CDR2 SAAADI. CDR3 amino acids: CASSELKTSGPQETQYF. CDR3 nucleotide sequence: TGCGCCAGCAGTGAATTAAAGACTAGCGGGCCACAAGAGACCCAGTACTTC.

There are many counts of this clonotype. This chain connects TRBV30 to TRBJ1-2; D call uncertain. This CDR3 is built from 13 residues. The germline V gene encodes CDR1 GTSNPN and CDR2 SVGIG (reference sequence). The ends were cut back, 2 bases at V and 6 bases at J, with 13 bases in the middle. CDR3: CAWSIGPADGYTF. In DNA, the CDR3 is TGTGCCTGGAGTATCGGCCCGGCGGATGGCTACACCTTC.

The genes are TRBV5-4 and TRBJ2-7, with 8 bases identical to TRBD2. The CDR3 has 14 residues. From germline, CDR1 is SGHNT and CDR2 YYREEE (reference sequence). The junction had 7 bases not matched to a gene; V was cut back by 4 bases and J by 4 bases. The CDR3 sequence is CASSVRGGLYEQYF. In DNA form, the CDR3 reads TGTGCCAGCAGCGTTCGGGGGGGCTTGTACGAGCAGTACTTC.

The table lists this clonotype with a few counts. The chain is built from TRBV18 and TRBJ2-2, with TRBD1 as a possible D gene (5 bases). CDR3 length: 17 amino acids. Per the germline V gene, CDR1 is KGHSH and CDR2 is LQKENI. With 2 bases removed from V and 5 bases from J, the gap between germline ends came to 18 bases. The CDR3 reads CASSPSYRTMGTGELFF. CDR3 DNA: TGTGCCAGCTCACCATCCTACAGGACAATGGGAACCGGGGAGCTGTTTTTT.

V is TRBV29-1 and J is TRBJ1-1; possible D gene TRBD1, 6 bases. Trimming took 6 bases from V and 6 from J, leaving 14 bases between them. The CDR3 runs to 12 residues. Germline values: CDR1 SQVTM, CDR2 ANQGSEA. CDR3 amino acids: CSVAGGGPEAFF. In DNA, the CDR3 is TGCAGCGTCGCCGGGGGCGGACCTGAAGCTTTCTTT.

The chain carries TRBV19 and TRBJ2-5; 8 bases fit TRBD1. The CDR3 is made up of 15 amino acids. Germline CDR1 LNHDA, CDR2 SQIVND (reference sequence). Germline trimming cut 4 bases from V and 4 bases from J; bases unmatched to any gene: 8. The CDR3 protein is CASSTGGMIGETQYF. The DNA for the CDR3 is TGTGCCAGTAGTACAGGGGGCATGATTGGAGAGACCCAGTACTTC.

This clonotype appeared a few times. This may arise from a read error, as a much more abundant clone is one base away. The V and J genes are TRBV5-1 and TRBJ2-7, with TRBD1 matching over 7 bases. The CDR3 is 15 residues long. Germline V gives CDR1 SGHRS, CDR2 YFSETQ. The CDR3: CASSFEDRVPYGQYF. For the CDR3, the DNA is TGCGCCAGCAGCTTCGAAGACAGGGTCCCCTACGGGCAGTACTTC.

This clonotype was seen repeatedly, ten times or more. The J gene is TRBJ1-5, the V gene TRBV7-3; D not resolved. V was trimmed by 4 bases and J by 2 bases, leaving 6 bases between them. CDR1 is SGHTA, CDR2 FQGTGA, per germline. The CDR3 consists of 13 residues. The CDR3 sequence: CASSYTRNQPQHF. The CDR3, as DNA: TGTGCCAGCAGCTATACCCGCAATCAGCCCCAGCATTTT.

This clonotype was seen repeatedly, ten times or more. The V gene is TRBV29-1, the J gene TRBJ1-4; TRBD1 aligns across 8 bases. The CDR3 extends over 13 amino acids. The V gene end was trimmed by 7 bases and the J gene end by 6 bases; junction bases not matched to a gene: 7. Germline CDR1 reads SQVTM; CDR2 reads ANQGSEA. Here the CDR3 reads CSAYRGSDEKLFF. The CDR3 DNA reads as TGCAGCGCATACAGGGGGTCGGATGAAAAACTGTTTTTT.

Comments on this clonotype: A single base separates this from a much larger clone, so it may be a read error. The chain recombines TRBV12-3 or TRBV12-4 with TRBJ2-1; 11 bases agree with TRBD2. The CDR3 totals 14 residues. The V gene end was trimmed by 8 bases and the J gene end by 6 bases; junction bases not matched to a gene: 6. CDR3 in amino acids: CASGLAGGSNEQFF. The CDR3 DNA sequence: TGTGCCAGCGGCCTAGCGGGGGGTTCCAATGAGCAGTTCTTC.

This rearrangement joins TRBV12-3 or TRBV12-4 to TRBJ2-7; D perhaps matches TRBD1 (5 bases). This CDR3 is 13 amino acids long. V lost 6 bases and J 4 bases, leaving 13 bases between the germline ends. The CDR3 loop reads CASSQGTQYEQYF. The CDR3, as DNA: TGTGCCAGCAGCCAGGGTACTCAGTACGAGCAGTACTTC.